The 10 T cell receptor beta chains below all came from one sample that was sequenced in a study of CD8 T cells in Susac syndrome. It was with random hexamers that roughly 0.45 to 1 ug RNA was reverse transcribed. TCRdb re-called the immunoSEQ multiplex PCR reads with MiXCR, one entry per CDR3 protein. The sample shows about 180,000 distinct CDR3 sequences, about 95% of them seen only once. Sequencing used CD8+ T cells from PBMCs. The receptors stem from a human donor with multiple sclerosis.

CDR3 amino acids: CASSQEEAGGSYEQYF. The DNA for the CDR3 is TGCGCCAGCAGCCAAGAGGAGGCAGGGGGCTCCTACGAGCAGTACTTC. The genes are TRBV4-1 and TRBJ2-7; 7 bases agree with TRBD1. Germline CDR1 is MGHRA and CDR2 is YSYEKL. There are 16 residues in the CDR3. Unmatched junction bases numbered 5, after V lost 0 bases and J lost 0 bases.

The V call is TRBV7-2, the J call TRBJ2-1; D not certain. Between the trimmed V and J ends, which lost 8 bases and 3 bases, there was a span of 11 bases. The CDR3 covers 13 residues. The V gene's germline CDR1 is SGHTA and CDR2 FQGNSA. The chain's CDR3 is CASGHRLYNEQFF. The CDR3 DNA follows: TGTGCCAGCGGGCACCGACTCTACAATGAGCAGTTCTTC.

The V and J genes are TRBV20-1 and TRBJ2-1; 8 bases align to TRBD2. Germline V CDR1 and CDR2: DFQATT, SNEGSKA (reference sequence). Trimming removed 3 bases from V and 5 bases from J; junction bases left unmatched: 18. The CDR3 runs to 18 residues. CDR3 bases: TGCAGTGCTAGTGGCGATACTAGCGGTACTTCCTTAAACAATGAGCAGTTCTTC. Residues: CSASGDTSGTSLNNEQFF.

J is TRBJ2-1 and V is TRBV9; D is possibly TRBD2 (6 bases). The CDR3 is 14 amino acids. The germline V and J ends were trimmed by 0 bases and 6 bases, with 10 bases remaining between them. Germline V gene lookup returns CDR1 SGDLS and CDR2 YYNGEE. CDR3 DNA sequence: TGTGCCAGCAGCGTAGGGGCTAGCGCCAATGAGCAGTTCTTC. It codes for CASSVGASANEQFF.

V and J are TRBV29-1 and TRBJ1-1; unclear D gene. The CDR3 sequence is 10 residues long. Germline CDR1 is SQVTM and CDR2 is ANQGSEA. V was pared by 7 bases and J by 7 bases, with 10 bases between. DNA for the CDR3: TGCAGCGCCGCTGGGATTGAAGCTTTCTTT. It encodes CSAAGIEAFF.

This chain joins TRBV15 and TRBJ1-1; D uncertain. Trimming took 1 base from V and 5 from J, leaving 8 bases between them. Per germline, CDR1 LNHNV and CDR2 YYDKDF (reference sequence). CDR3 size: 13 residues. The CDR3 region has the DNA TGTGCCACCAGCAGAGCGGCGTTTACTGAAGCTTTCTTT. Its translation: CATSRAAFTEAFF. Drawing the rest from reference TRBV15 and TRBJ1-1, the complete variable domain is DAMVIQNPRYQVTQFGKPVTLSCSQTLNHNVMYWYQQKSSQAPKLLFHYYDKDFNNEADTPDNFQSRRPNTSFCFLDIRSPGLGDTAMYLCATSRAAFTEAFFGQGTRLTVV.

This clonotype showed up just once. The V gene is TRBV6-5, the J gene TRBJ1-2; a weak D match, TRBD1 (6 bases). V was trimmed by 6 bases and J by 3 bases, leaving 14 bases between them. The CDR3 extends over 14 amino acids. Germline CDR1 reads MNHEY; CDR2 reads SVGAGI. As DNA, the CDR3 is TGTGCCAGCAGGCCGAAACAGGGCTACTATGGCTACACCTTC. Translation: CASRPKQGYYGYTF.

In its sample, this clonotype was seen once. This rearrangement joins TRBV20-1 to TRBJ2-1, with 8 positions matching TRBD1. This CDR3 region has 12 residues. CDR1 is DFQATT, CDR2 SNEGSKA, per germline (reference sequence). Losses at the gene ends were 4 bases for V and 9 bases for J; bases not matched to a gene: 5. The CDR3 here is CSATDRGTEQFF. As DNA, the CDR3 is TGCAGTGCTACCGACAGGGGTACTGAGCAGTTCTTC.

In DNA form, the CDR3 reads TGTGCCAGCAGTTTACTCACCTACAATGAGCAGTTCTTC. Amino acid sequence: CASSLLTYNEQFF. The chain recombines TRBV27 with TRBJ2-1; D ambiguous. Trimming took 2 bases from V and 2 from J, leaving 4 bases between them. The length of the CDR3 is 13 residues. Per the germline V gene, CDR1 is MNHEY and CDR2 is SMNVEV (reference sequence).

CDR3 sequence (DNA): TGTGCCAGCAGCTTAGCGACAGGGGGATTCACTGAAGCTTTCTTT. It yields the protein CASSLATGGFTEAFF. This chain uses TRBV11-1 with TRBJ1-1, with TRBD1 matching over 9 bases. In germline, CDR1 is SGHAT, CDR2 FQDESV (reference sequence). This CDR3 contains 15 residues. J lost 4 bases, V lost 0 bases, and 3 bases had no gene match.